Sequencing of this T cell receptor beta chain was carried out in a study of cytomegalovirus exposure and HLA in healthy donors. Notes on the study in general: Follow-up analysis later connected one missense variant in DCLRE1C with trimming of TCR beta V- and J-genes. Certain sequence variants were highly shared and formed a cluster, and this cluster was likely a sequencing artifact. Presence/absence analyses took donor sequencing depth as roughly uniform.

The PCR contained 60 Vbeta and 13 Jbeta primers. Per the authors' pipeline: As a later analysis found, there were 70 million to 80 million unique TCR beta chains, of which 8.5 million to 14 million were shared. The repertoire was sequenced with immunoSEQ multiplex PCR; TCRdb's copy has only in-frame clones and lacks some. D and trimming come from the DNA, and the V and J calls and clone size come from that table. The sample shows about 170,000 clones, around three quarters of them seen only once. Unmatched junction bases numbered 2, after V lost 1 base and J lost 0 bases. This CDR3 is built from 16 residues. CDR1 is LNHDA, CDR2 SQIVND, per germline (reference sequence). About this clone: Its antigen is unidentified.

The chain joins TRBV19 to TRBJ2-2; 7 nucleotides agree with TRBD2. The TCR was taken from a woman in her forties or fifties in good health and CMV-seronegative. The sequencing input was PBMCs. CDR3 nucleotide sequence: TGTGCCAGTAGTATAGGGGCGGGAGCGAACACCGGGGAGCTGTTTTTT. The encoded protein is CASSIGAGANTGELFF. The whole variable domain, filled in from reference TRBV19 and TRBJ2-2, reads DGGITQSPKYLFRKEGQNVTLSCEQNLNHDAMYWYRQDPGQGLRLIYYSQIVNDFQKGDIAEGYSVSREKKESFPLTVTSAQKNPTAFYLCASSIGAGANTGELFFGEGSRLTVL.